This record looks at one T cell receptor beta chain sequence and its context. Its matching antigen is unknown. The sample belongs to a study of immune evolution from preneoplasia to lung adenocarcinoma. The table came from immunoSEQ multiplex PCR; TCRdb's copy has only in-frame clones and leaves some out. The table has about 4,900 clones, around nine tenths seen once. H&E slides confirmed each diagnosis, reviewed by two pathologists independently. Overall study findings and caveats: T cell clonality was higher in KRAS-mutant than EGFR-mutant or wild-type nodules.

The clonotype originates from a person in their 70s with lung adenocarcinoma. The sequenced sample consisted of FFPE atypical adenomatous hyperplasia tissue from the lung. Subset: atypical adenomatous hyperplasia (AAH), lung preneoplasia.

CDR3 sequence (DNA): TGTGCCTGGAGGACAGGGGGCACCGGGGAGCTGTTTTTT. It specifies CAWRTGGTGELFF. This sequence joins TRBV30 and TRBJ2-2; TRBD1 aligns across 9 bases. Germline V gene data show CDR1 as GTSNPN and CDR2 as SVGIG (reference sequence). This CDR3 has 13 residues. Trimming removed 3 bases from V and 4 bases from J; junction bases left unmatched: 0.